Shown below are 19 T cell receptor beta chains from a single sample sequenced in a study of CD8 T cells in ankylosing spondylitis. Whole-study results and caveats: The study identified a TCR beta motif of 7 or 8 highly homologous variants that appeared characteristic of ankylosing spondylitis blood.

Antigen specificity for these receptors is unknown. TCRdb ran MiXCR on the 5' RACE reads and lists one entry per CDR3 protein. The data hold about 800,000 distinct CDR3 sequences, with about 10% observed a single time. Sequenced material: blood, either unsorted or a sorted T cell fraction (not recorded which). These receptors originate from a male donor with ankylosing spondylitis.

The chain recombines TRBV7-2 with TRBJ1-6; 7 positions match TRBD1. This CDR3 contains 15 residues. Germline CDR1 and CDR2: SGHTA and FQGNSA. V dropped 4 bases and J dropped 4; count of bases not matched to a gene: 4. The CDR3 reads CASSSRDSYNSPLHF. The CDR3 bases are TGTGCCAGCAGCTCGAGGGACAGTTATAATTCACCCCTCCACTTT.

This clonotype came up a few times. The CDR3 spells CASSLGPSSTEAFF. DNA for the CDR3: TGTGCCAGCAGCTTGGGACCGTCGTCCACTGAAGCTTTCTTT. This chain connects TRBV5-6 to TRBJ1-1; the D is unclear. V shed 0 bases and J shed 4 bases, with 10 bases lying between them. Germline V gene sequence: CDR1 SGHDT, CDR2 YYEEEE. The CDR3 is 14 amino acids.

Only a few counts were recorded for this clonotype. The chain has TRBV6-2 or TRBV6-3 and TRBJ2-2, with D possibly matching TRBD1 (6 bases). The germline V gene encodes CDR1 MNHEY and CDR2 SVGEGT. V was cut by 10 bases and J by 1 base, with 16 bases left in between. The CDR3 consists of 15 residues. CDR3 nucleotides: TGTGCCACCACCCCACCGGGACAGAACACCGGGGAGCTGTTTTTT. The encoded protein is CATTPPGQNTGELFF.

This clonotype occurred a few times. CDR3 amino acids: CASSLEVAAFGNTEAFF. For the CDR3, the DNA is TGTGCCAGCAGCTTAGAGGTGGCAGCTTTCGGGAACACTGAAGCTTTCTTT. The chain couples TRBV7-9 to TRBJ1-1; no reliable D call. Between the trimmed V and J ends, which lost 1 base and 1 base, there was a span of 16 bases. Germline values: CDR1 SEHNR, CDR2 FQNEAQ (reference sequence). The CDR3 sequence is 17 residues long. Filled out from reference TRBV7-9 and TRBJ1-1, the complete variable domain reads DTGVSQNPRHKITKRGQNVTFRCDPISEHNRLYWYRQTLGQGPEFLTYFQNEAQLEKSRLLSDRFSAERPKGSFSTLEIQRTEQGDSAMYLCASSLEVAAFGNTEAFFGQGTRLTVV.

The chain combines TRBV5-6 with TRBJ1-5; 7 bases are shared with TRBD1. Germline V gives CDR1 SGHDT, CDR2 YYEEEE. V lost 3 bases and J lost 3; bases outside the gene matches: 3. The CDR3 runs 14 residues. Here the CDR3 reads CASSSDRYNQPQHF. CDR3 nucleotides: TGTGCCAGCAGCTCGGACAGGTACAATCAGCCCCAGCATTTT.

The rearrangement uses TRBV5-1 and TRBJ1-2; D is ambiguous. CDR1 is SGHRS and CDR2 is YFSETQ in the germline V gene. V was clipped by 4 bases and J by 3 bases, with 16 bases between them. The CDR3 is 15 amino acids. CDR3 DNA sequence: TGCGCCAGCAGCCAGCGCCCTCAAGGCGACTATGGCTACACCTTC. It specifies CASSQRPQGDYGYTF.

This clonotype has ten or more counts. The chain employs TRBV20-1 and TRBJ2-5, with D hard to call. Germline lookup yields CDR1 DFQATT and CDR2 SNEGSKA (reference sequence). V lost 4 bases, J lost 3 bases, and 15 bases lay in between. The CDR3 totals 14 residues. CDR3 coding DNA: TGCAGTGCTAACTTCGGCCCGAAGGAAGAGACCCAGTACTTC. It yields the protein CSANFGPKEETQYF.

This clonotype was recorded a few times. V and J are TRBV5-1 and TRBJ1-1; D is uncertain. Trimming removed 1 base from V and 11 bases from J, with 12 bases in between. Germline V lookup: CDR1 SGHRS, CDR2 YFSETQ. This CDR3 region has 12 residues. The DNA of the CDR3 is TGCGCCAGCAGCTTGAATGTGGGCGTCGCTTTCTTT. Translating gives CASSLNVGVAFF. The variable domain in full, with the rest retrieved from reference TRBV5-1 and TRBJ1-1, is KAGVTQTPRYLIKTRGQQVTLSCSPISGHRSVSWYQQTPGQGLQFLFEYFSETQRNKGNFPGRFSGRQFSNSRSEMNVSTLELGDSALYLCASSLNVGVAFFGQGTRLTVV.

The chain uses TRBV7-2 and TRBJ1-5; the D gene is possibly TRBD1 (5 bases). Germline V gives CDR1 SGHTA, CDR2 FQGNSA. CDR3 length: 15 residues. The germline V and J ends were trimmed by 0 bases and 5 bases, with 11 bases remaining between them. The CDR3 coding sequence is TGTGCCAGCAGCTTAGCGTGGGGGGGGGATCAGCCCCAGCATTTT. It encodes CASSLAWGGDQPQHF.

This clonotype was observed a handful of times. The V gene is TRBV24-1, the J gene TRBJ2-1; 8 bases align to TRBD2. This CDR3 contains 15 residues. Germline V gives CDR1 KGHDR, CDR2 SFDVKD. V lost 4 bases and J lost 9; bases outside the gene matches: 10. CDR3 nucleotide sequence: TGTGCCACCAGTGAGAGTAGCGGGGTACAAGGTGAGCAGTTCTTC. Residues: CATSESSGVQGEQFF.

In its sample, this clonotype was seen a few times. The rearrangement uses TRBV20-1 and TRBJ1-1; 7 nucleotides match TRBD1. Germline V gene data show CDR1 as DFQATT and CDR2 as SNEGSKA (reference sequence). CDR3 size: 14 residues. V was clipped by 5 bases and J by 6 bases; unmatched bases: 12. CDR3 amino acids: CSALGGGGDPEAFF. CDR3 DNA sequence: TGCAGTGCTCTGGGGGGAGGGGGCGACCCTGAAGCTTTCTTT.

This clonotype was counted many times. This CDR3 is CSVTSGRLLLGEQFF. The CDR3 DNA sequence: TGCAGCGTAACTAGCGGGCGCCTGCTGCTAGGTGAGCAGTTCTTC. The chain joins TRBV29-1 to TRBJ2-1; 9 nucleotides match TRBD2. CDR3 size: 15 residues. Looked up from germline, CDR1 is SQVTM and CDR2 is ANQGSEA. Unmatched junction bases numbered 15, after V lost 6 bases and J lost 9 bases.

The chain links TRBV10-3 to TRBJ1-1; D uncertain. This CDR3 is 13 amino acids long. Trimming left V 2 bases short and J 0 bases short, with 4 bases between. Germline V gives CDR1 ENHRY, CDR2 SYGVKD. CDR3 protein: CAISERLNTEAFF. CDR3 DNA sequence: TGTGCCATCAGTGAGAGACTGAACACTGAAGCTTTCTTT.

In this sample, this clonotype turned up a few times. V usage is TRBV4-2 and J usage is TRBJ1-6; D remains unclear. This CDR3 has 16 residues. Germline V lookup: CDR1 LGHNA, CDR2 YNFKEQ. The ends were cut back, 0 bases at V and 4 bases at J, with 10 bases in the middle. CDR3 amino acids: CASSQDGPGYNSPLHF. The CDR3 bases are TGTGCCAGCAGCCAAGACGGCCCGGGGTATAATTCACCCCTCCACTTT.

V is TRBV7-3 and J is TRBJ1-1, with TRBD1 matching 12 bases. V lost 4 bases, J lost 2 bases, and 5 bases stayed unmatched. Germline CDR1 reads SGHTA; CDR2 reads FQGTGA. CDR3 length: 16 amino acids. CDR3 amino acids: CASSSGQGALNTEAFF. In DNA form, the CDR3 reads TGTGCCAGCAGCTCGGGACAGGGGGCGTTAAACACTGAAGCTTTCTTT.

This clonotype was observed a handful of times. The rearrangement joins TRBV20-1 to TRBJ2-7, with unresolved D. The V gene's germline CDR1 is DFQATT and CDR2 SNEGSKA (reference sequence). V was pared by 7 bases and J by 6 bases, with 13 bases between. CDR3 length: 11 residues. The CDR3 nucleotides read TGCAGTGAGGGCCGGGCGTCCGAGCAGTACTTC. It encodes CSEGRASEQYF.

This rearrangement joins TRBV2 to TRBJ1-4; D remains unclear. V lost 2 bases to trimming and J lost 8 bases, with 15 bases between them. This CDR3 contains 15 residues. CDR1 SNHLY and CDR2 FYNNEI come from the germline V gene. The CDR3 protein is CASSERGSVGEKLFF. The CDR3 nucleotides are TGTGCCAGCAGTGAAAGAGGTTCCGTCGGGGAAAAACTGTTTTTT.

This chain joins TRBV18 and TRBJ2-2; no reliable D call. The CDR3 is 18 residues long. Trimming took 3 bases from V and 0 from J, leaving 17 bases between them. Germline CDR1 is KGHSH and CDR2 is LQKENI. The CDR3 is CASSPSRPAKPNTGELFF. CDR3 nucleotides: TGTGCCAGCTCACCTTCCCGGCCAGCAAAACCGAACACCGGGGAGCTGTTTTTT.

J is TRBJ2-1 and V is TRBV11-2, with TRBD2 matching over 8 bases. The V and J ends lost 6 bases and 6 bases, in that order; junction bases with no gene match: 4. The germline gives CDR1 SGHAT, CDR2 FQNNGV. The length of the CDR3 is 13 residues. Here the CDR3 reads CASRRLAINEQFF. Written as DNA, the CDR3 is TGTGCCAGCAGGCGACTAGCGATCAATGAGCAGTTCTTC.